The clone carrying this T cell receptor (beta chain) was picked up a small number of times. What it recognizes is unknown. The entry originates in a study of cytomegalovirus exposure and HLA in healthy donors. The PCR had 60 Vbeta and 13 Jbeta primers. Data came from immunoSEQ multiplex PCR; TCRdb stores just in-frame clones and leaves some out. In the table there are about 96,000 clones, around 64% of which are singletons. Notes on the study in general: Cytomegalovirus association was listed for around 180 TCR beta chains.

This clonotype was sampled from a man between 60 and 75 years old in good health and CMV-seronegative. Sequenced material: PBMCs.

The CDR3 coding sequence is TGTGCCAGAAGTTCCCCGGGACTAGCGGGAGTTGGCAAAAACATTCAGTACTTC. This gives the protein CARSSPGLAGVGKNIQYF. The chain is built from TRBV5-3 and TRBJ2-4; TRBD2 aligns across 14 bases. TRBV5-3 is designated an ORF whose function remains uncertain. The J segment lost 3 bases and the V segment lost 5 bases, leaving 10 bases of the junction unmatched. The CDR3 contains 18 residues.